The 30 T cell receptor beta chains reported below all come from one sample, sequenced in a study of blood T cell repertoires in COVID-19. The table came from immunoSEQ multiplex PCR; TCRdb's copy has only in-frame clones and leaves some out. The table has 100,000 to 150,000 clones, 92% seen once. Sequencing used peripheral blood. These receptors all stem from a man aged 50 or older with COVID-19, enrolled during active disease.

The rearrangement joins TRBV7-3 to TRBJ2-3; 12 bases are shared with TRBD1. This CDR3 comprises 16 residues. Germline CDR1 and CDR2: SGHTA and FQGTGA. The V segment lost 5 bases and the J segment 5 bases; nucleotides outside the gene matches: 8. The DNA for the CDR3 is TGTGCCAGCAGCCCGACGGGACAGGGGGCCGGAGATACGCAGTATTTT. Translated: CASSPTGQGAGDTQYF.

The chain is built from TRBV5-1 and TRBJ2-7, with TRBD1 matching 8 bases. Germline values: CDR1 SGHRS, CDR2 YFSETQ. This CDR3 spans 14 amino acids. J was trimmed by 5 bases and V by 4 bases; bases with no gene match: 8. The CDR3 nucleotides are TGCGCCAGCAGCCCGTGGACAGGGAACAACGAGCAGTACTTC. This encodes CASSPWTGNNEQYF.

The V gene is TRBV5-1, the J gene TRBJ2-3, with D maybe TRBD2 (6 bases). The CDR3 is made up of 14 amino acids. Germline V gene data show CDR1 as SGHRS and CDR2 as YFSETQ. V gave up 7 bases and J gave up 0 bases, with 12 bases separating them. The CDR3 DNA reads TGCGCCAGCGGGGGGACGGAAAGCACAGATACGCAGTATTTT. Translated, it gives CASGGTESTDTQYF.

The chain uses TRBV14 and TRBJ2-1; TRBD2 is a possible D gene (5 bases). V lost 0 bases and J lost 5, with 8 bases in between. The CDR3 runs 14 residues. CDR1 and CDR2 (germline): SGHDN, FVKESK. Here the CDR3 reads CASSQEISDNEQFF. CDR3 DNA sequence: TGTGCCAGCAGCCAAGAAATTAGCGACAATGAGCAGTTCTTC.

This clone came up once. The chain couples TRBV28 to TRBJ1-1, with unresolved D. Germline V gene data show CDR1 as MDHEN and CDR2 as SYDVKM. Deletions cut 2 bases from V and 5 bases from J, with 12 bases between. This CDR3 has 14 residues. DNA of the CDR3: TGTGCCAGCAGTTTAGCGGTTAGTTGGACTGAAGCTTTCTTT. Protein: CASSLAVSWTEAFF.

V gene TRBV10-3 combines with J gene TRBJ1-2; 8 positions match TRBD1. V lost 4 bases, J lost 5 bases, and 12 bases stayed unmatched. The germline V gene encodes CDR1 ENHRY and CDR2 SYGVKD. The CDR3 totals 16 residues. CDR3 amino acids: CAISGTDRGPFYGYTF. Here the CDR3 DNA reads TGTGCCATCAGTGGGACTGACAGGGGACCTTTTTATGGCTACACCTTC.

CDR3 sequence: CASSLYWDKTESGANVLTF. The CDR3 nucleotides read TGTGCCAGCAGTTTATATTGGGACAAGACCGAGTCTGGGGCCAACGTCCTGACTTTC. V gene TRBV27 combines with J gene TRBJ2-6, with D possibly TRBD1 on 6 matching bases. This CDR3 is built from 19 residues. V gave up 1 base and J gave up 1 base, with 17 bases separating them. Germline V gene lookup returns CDR1 MNHEY and CDR2 SMNVEV (reference sequence).

This clone appeared once. The chain combines TRBV24-1 with TRBJ2-2, with D unclear. The CDR3 runs 12 residues. V was clipped by 9 bases and J by 4 bases, with 8 bases between them. Germline CDR1 and CDR2: KGHDR and SFDVKD. CDR3 nucleotide sequence: TGTGCCACCCTTGACACCACCGGGGAGCTGTTTTTT. Translating gives CATLDTTGELFF.

The rearrangement links TRBV18 to TRBJ2-7, with 7 bases matching TRBD1. Germline V gene sequence: CDR1 KGHSH, CDR2 LQKENI. With V trimmed by 5 bases and J by 2 bases, 9 bases remained unmatched. The CDR3 totals 15 residues. The CDR3 here is CASSSPGQLTYEQYF. CDR3 DNA sequence: TGTGCCAGCTCATCGCCGGGACAGCTAACCTACGAGCAGTACTTC.

The J gene is TRBJ2-3, the V gene TRBV5-1, with a tentative D call TRBD2 (6 bases). The CDR3 spans 14 residues. In germline, CDR1 is SGHRS, CDR2 YFSETQ. Trimming left V 0 bases short and J 4 bases short, with 9 bases between. CDR3: CASSLGAGPDTQYF. CDR3 coding DNA: TGCGCCAGCAGCTTGGGGGCGGGACCAGATACGCAGTATTTT. The full variable domain, completed using reference TRBV5-1 and TRBJ2-3, is KAGVTQTPRYLIKTRGQQVTLSCSPISGHRSVSWYQQTPGQGLQFLFEYFSETQRNKGNFPGRFSGRQFSNSRSEMNVSTLELGDSALYLCASSLGAGPDTQYFGPGTRLTVL.

V is TRBV6-1 and J is TRBJ1-3; 10 bases agree with TRBD1. This CDR3 has 16 amino acids. CDR1 is MNHNS, CDR2 SASEGT, per germline. Trimming at V came to 3 bases and at J to 2 bases, leaving 4 bases not matched to a gene. The CDR3 loop reads CASSDPGQGAGNTIYF. DNA of the CDR3: TGTGCCAGCAGTGACCCCGGACAGGGGGCTGGAAACACCATATATTTT.

The chain carries TRBV7-8 and TRBJ1-4, with TRBD1 as a possible D gene (6 bases). From germline, CDR1 is SGHVS and CDR2 FQNEAQ. Between the trimmed V and J ends, which lost 5 bases and 5 bases, there was a span of 18 bases. The CDR3 has 16 amino acids. As DNA, the CDR3 is TGTGCCAGCAGCCGAACCCCAGGGGATAAAAATGAAAAACTGTTTTTT. This encodes CASSRTPGDKNEKLFF.

The count of this clone is one. The chain links TRBV6-5 to TRBJ2-7; the D is unclear. The germline gives CDR1 MNHEY, CDR2 SVGAGI. This CDR3 spans 12 amino acids. V was pared by 7 bases and J by 6 bases, with 13 bases between. The CDR3 DNA sequence: TGTGCCAGCACAATTAATGGAGCCGAGCAGTACTTC. This sequence encodes CASTINGAEQYF.

This sequence joins TRBV20-1 and TRBJ2-7, with D possibly matching TRBD1 (6 bases). V gave up 3 bases and J gave up 2 bases, with 14 bases separating them. The germline CDR1 and CDR2 sequences are DFQATT and SNEGSKA (reference sequence). The CDR3 extends over 14 amino acids. The CDR3 bases are TGCAGTGCTAGTAGGGGCAGGGGTGCCTACGAGCAGTACTTC. Encoded protein: CSASRGRGAYEQYF.

The CDR3 reads CASSQDNRDNQPQHF. The CDR3 region has the DNA TGCGCCAGCAGCCAAGATAATAGAGACAATCAGCCCCAGCATTTT. The chain carries TRBV4-1 and TRBJ1-5; no clear D gene. Germline V gives CDR1 MGHRA, CDR2 YSYEKL. Trimming removed 0 bases at V and 3 bases at J, with 9 bases between. This CDR3 has 15 residues.

The chain recombines TRBV30 with TRBJ1-2; TRBD1 aligns across 7 bases. The V segment lost 4 bases and the J segment 4 bases; nucleotides outside the gene matches: 12. The CDR3 loop spans 15 amino acids. From germline, CDR1 is GTSNPN and CDR2 SVGIG (reference sequence). The CDR3 DNA reads as TGTGCCTGGAACGACAGGGCGGCGGGGAGCTATGGCTACACCTTC. Protein: CAWNDRAAGSYGYTF. Full variable domain (rest looked up from reference TRBV30 and TRBJ1-2): SQTIHQWPATLVQPVGSPLSLECTVEGTSNPNLYWYRQAAGRGLQLLFYSVGIGQISSEVPQNLSASRPQDRQFILSSKKLLLSDSGFYLCAWNDRAAGSYGYTFGSGTRLTVV.

The rearrangement joins TRBV7-2 to TRBJ2-7; maybe TRBD2 (5 bases). Deletions cut 3 bases from V and 2 bases from J, with 8 bases between. The CDR3 is made up of 13 amino acids. Germline V gene data show CDR1 as SGHTA and CDR2 as FQGNSA. The DNA for the CDR3 is TGTGCCAGCAGCTTCGAGCGGACCTACGAGCAGTACGTC. Translating it yields CASSFERTYEQYV.

This clone has just one count. The CDR3 sequence is CASSLPPLAEGGDTQYF. The CDR3 nucleotides read TGTGCCAGCAGTTTACCCCCACTAGCGGAGGGCGGGGATACGCAGTATTTT. The chain recombines TRBV28 with TRBJ2-3; TRBD2 matches at 8 bases. Per germline, CDR1 MDHEN and CDR2 SYDVKM. After removal of 2 bases from V and 6 bases from J, the junction contained 13 bases not matched to a gene. The CDR3 sequence is 17 residues long.

The V call is TRBV19, the J call TRBJ2-7; a possible D gene is TRBD1 (5 bases). Germline loops: CDR1 LNHDA, CDR2 SQIVND (reference sequence). This CDR3 contains 15 residues. Trimming removed 2 bases at V and 8 bases at J, with 19 bases between. Here the CDR3 DNA reads TGTGCCAGTAGTATAACCGCCGAGCCAGGGATGAAGCAGTACGTC. Protein product: CASSITAEPGMKQYV.

CDR3 amino acids: CASSLVGTSSKDEQYF. The CDR3 DNA follows: TGCGCCAGCAGCTTAGTCGGCACTAGCAGTAAAGACGAGCAGTACTTC. The V and J genes are TRBV5-1 and TRBJ2-7, with D possibly TRBD2 on 6 matching bases. The V and J ends lost 2 bases and 5 bases respectively, with 20 bases between them. Germline V lookup: CDR1 SGHRS, CDR2 YFSETQ. This CDR3 has 16 amino acids.

The CDR3 reads CASSLGGFQETQYF. In DNA, the CDR3 is TGTGCCAGCAGCTTGGGCGGGTTCCAAGAGACCCAGTACTTC. This chain links TRBV13 with TRBJ2-5; D perhaps matches TRBD2 (5 bases). Looked up from germline, CDR1 is PRHDT and CDR2 is FYEKMQ (reference sequence). The CDR3 sequence is 14 residues long. With 3 bases removed from V and 1 base from J, the gap between germline ends came to 9 bases. Using reference TRBV13 and TRBJ2-5 for the parts outside the CDR3, the full variable domain is AAGVIQSPRHLIKEKRETATLKCYPIPRHDTVYWYQQGPGQDPQFLISFYEKMQSDKGSIPDRFSAQQFSDYHSELNMSSLELGDSALYFCASSLGGFQETQYFGPGTRLLVL.

The chain couples TRBV6-5 to TRBJ1-4; no definite D call. The V gene lost 7 bases and the J gene lost 4 bases, with 10 bases spanning the gap. The CDR3 is made up of 13 amino acids. Germline loops: CDR1 MNHEY, CDR2 SVGAGI. The CDR3 coding sequence is TGTGCCAGCAAATGGGCAGTTAATGAAAAACTGTTTTTT. Protein product: CASKWAVNEKLFF.

This sequence joins TRBV13 and TRBJ2-3, with D possibly being TRBD2 (6 bases). The CDR3 consists of 16 residues. Trimming shortened V by 5 bases and J by 2 bases, and 17 bases separated the two germline ends. Germline V gene sequence: CDR1 PRHDT, CDR2 FYEKMQ (reference sequence). The CDR3 region has the DNA TGTGCCAGCAGCGCCCCGGGAGAAATGCTCACAGATACGCAGTATTTT. It specifies CASSAPGEMLTDTQYF.

On this clone itself: Other DNA sequences from this sample encode an identical CDR3 as well. The chain is built from TRBV30 and TRBJ1-5, with D possibly being TRBD1 (6 bases). There are 13 residues in the CDR3. Trimming removed 0 bases at V and 5 bases at J, with 8 bases between. Germline assignment: CDR1 GTSNPN and CDR2 SVGIG (reference sequence). CDR3 sequence reads: CAWSVQGDQPQHF. The CDR3 DNA reads TGTGCCTGGAGTGTACAGGGAGATCAGCCCCAGCATTTT.

This chain joins TRBV30 and TRBJ1-4; TRBD1 matches 7 bases. The V segment lost 6 bases and the J segment 4 bases; nucleotides outside the gene matches: 5. CDR3 length equals 13 residues. Germline V gene lookup returns CDR1 GTSNPN and CDR2 SVGIG (reference sequence). The CDR3 nucleotides are TGTGCCTGCTCGACAGGGAATAATGAAAAACTGTTTTTT. It yields the protein CACSTGNNEKLFF.

The V and J genes are TRBV7-2 and TRBJ2-1, with 14 nucleotides matching TRBD2. CDR3 length: 15 residues. The V gene's germline CDR1 is SGHTA and CDR2 FQGNSA. Trimming removed 5 bases from V and 13 bases from J; junction bases left unmatched: 10. CDR3 loop: CASSPGLAGAIKQFF. The DNA of the CDR3 is TGTGCCAGCAGCCCGGGACTAGCGGGAGCAATCAAACAGTTCTTC.

This chain links TRBV5-1 with TRBJ1-1; D might be TRBD1 (6 bases). The CDR3 loop spans 14 amino acids. The ends were cut back, 3 bases at V and 0 bases at J, with 9 bases in the middle. Germline CDR1 and CDR2: SGHRS and YFSETQ. The CDR3 nucleotides are TGCGCCAGCAGCTCGACAGGCATGAACACTGAAGCTTTCTTT. Residues: CASSSTGMNTEAFF.

This clone has just one count. The chain employs TRBV18 and TRBJ1-1; D not certain. Germline lookup yields CDR1 KGHSH and CDR2 LQKENI. Trimming stripped 5 bases from V and 1 base from J, with 5 bases between. The CDR3 consists of 12 residues. The CDR3 reads CASSFRNTEAFF. The CDR3 DNA sequence: TGTGCCAGCTCATTCAGGAACACTGAAGCTTTCTTT.

The V gene is TRBV11-2, the J gene TRBJ2-3; 10 nucleotides match TRBD1. The CDR3 has 17 amino acids. CDR1 is SGHAT and CDR2 is FQNNGV in the germline V gene. With 4 bases clipped from V and 4 bases from J, the junction kept 11 bases outside the gene matches. The CDR3 sequence: CASSYKTGTGAADTQYF. In nucleotides, the CDR3 is TGTGCCAGCAGCTACAAAACTGGGACAGGGGCTGCAGATACGCAGTATTTT.

The CDR3 protein is CASSFRREGTDTQYF. CDR3 coding DNA: TGTGCCAGCAGCTTTAGGCGGGAGGGCACAGATACGCAGTATTTT. This rearrangement joins TRBV7-2 to TRBJ2-3; 8 nucleotides agree with TRBD2. This CDR3 spans 15 amino acids. Germline loops: CDR1 SGHTA, CDR2 FQGNSA. V gave up 3 bases and J gave up 1 base; unmatched junction bases: 3. Together with reference TRBV7-2 and TRBJ2-3, the CDR3 gives the full variable domain: GAGVSQSPSNKVTEKGKDVELRCDPISGHTALYWYRQSLGQGLEFLIYFQGNSAPDKSGLPSDRFSAERTGGSVSTLTIQRTQQEDSAVYLCASSFRREGTDTQYFGPGTRLTVL.